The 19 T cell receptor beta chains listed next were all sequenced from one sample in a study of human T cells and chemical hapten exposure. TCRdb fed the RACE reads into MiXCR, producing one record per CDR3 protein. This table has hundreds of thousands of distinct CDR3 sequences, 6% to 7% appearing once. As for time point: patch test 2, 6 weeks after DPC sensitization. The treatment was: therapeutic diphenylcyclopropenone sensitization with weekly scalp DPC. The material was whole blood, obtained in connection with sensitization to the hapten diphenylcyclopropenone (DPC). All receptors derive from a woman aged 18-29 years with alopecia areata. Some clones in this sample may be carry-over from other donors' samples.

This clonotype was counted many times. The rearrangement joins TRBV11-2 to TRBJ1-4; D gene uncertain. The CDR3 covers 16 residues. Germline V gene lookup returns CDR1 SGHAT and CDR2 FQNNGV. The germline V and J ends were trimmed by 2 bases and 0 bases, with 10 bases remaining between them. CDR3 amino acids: CASSLRSPSTNEKLFF. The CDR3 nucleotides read TGTGCCAGCAGCTTACGGTCTCCATCAACTAATGAAAAACTGTTTTTT.

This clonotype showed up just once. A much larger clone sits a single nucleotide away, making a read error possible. The CDR3 protein is CSSSLIGEGDNSPLHF. CDR3 coding DNA: TGTTCCAGCAGTTTAATCGGGGAGGGTGATAACTCACCCCTCCACTTT. V is TRBV27 and J is TRBJ1-6; D remains ambiguous. This CDR3 has 16 residues. Germline assignment: CDR1 MNHEY and CDR2 SMNVEV (reference sequence).

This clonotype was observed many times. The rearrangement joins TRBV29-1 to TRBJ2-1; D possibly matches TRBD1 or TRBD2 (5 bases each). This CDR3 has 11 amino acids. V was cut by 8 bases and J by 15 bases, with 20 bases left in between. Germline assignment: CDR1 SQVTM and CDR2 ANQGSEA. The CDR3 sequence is CSMWTGEGWFF. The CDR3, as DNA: TGCAGCATGTGGACCGGTGAGGGGTGGTTCTTC.

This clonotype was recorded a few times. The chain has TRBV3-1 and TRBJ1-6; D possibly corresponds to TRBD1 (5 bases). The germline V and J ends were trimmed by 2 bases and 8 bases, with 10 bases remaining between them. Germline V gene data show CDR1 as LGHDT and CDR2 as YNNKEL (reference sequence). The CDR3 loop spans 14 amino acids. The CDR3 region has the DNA TGTGCCAGCAGCCAAAACGGGGCAGATTCACCCCTCCACTTT. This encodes CASSQNGADSPLHF.

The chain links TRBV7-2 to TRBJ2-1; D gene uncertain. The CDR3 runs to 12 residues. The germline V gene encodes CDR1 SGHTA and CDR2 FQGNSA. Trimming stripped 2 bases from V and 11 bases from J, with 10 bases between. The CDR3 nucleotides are TGTGCCAGCAGCTTACGACGCAGTCAGCAGTTCTTC. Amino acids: CASSLRRSQQFF. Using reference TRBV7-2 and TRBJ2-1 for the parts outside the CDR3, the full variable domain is GAGVSQSPSNKVTEKGKDVELRCDPISGHTALYWYRQSLGQGLEFLIYFQGNSAPDKSGLPSDRFSAERTGGSVSTLTIQRTQQEDSAVYLCASSLRRSQQFFGPGTRLTVL.

The chain's CDR3 is CASSMRGLNTGELFF. The CDR3 bases are TGTGCCAGTAGTATGAGGGGGCTAAACACCGGGGAGCTGTTTTTT. V usage is TRBV19 and J usage is TRBJ2-2; 7 nucleotides line up with TRBD1. Trimming took 3 bases from V and 2 from J; bases not matched to a gene: 3. From germline, CDR1 is LNHDA and CDR2 SQIVND (reference sequence). This CDR3 is 15 amino acids long.

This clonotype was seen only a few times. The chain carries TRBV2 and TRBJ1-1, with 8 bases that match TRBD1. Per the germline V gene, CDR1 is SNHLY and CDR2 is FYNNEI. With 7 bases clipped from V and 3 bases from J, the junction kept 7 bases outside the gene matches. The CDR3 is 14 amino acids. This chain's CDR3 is CASTQDRVDTEAFF. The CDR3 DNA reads TGTGCCAGCACACAGGACAGGGTTGACACTGAAGCTTTCTTT. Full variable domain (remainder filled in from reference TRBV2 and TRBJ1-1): EPEVTQTPSHQVTQMGQEVILRCVPISNHLYFYWYRQILGQKVEFLVSFYNNEISEKSEIFDDQFSVERPDGSNFTLKIRSTKLEDSAMYFCASTQDRVDTEAFFGQGTRLTVV.

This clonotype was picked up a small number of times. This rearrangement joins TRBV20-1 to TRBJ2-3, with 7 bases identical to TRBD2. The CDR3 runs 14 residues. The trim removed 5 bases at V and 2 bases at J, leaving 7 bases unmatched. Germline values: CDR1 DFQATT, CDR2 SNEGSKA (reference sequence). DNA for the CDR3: TGCAGTGCTTCCAGCGGGGCCACCACAGATACGCAGTATTTT. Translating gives CSASSGATTDTQYF.

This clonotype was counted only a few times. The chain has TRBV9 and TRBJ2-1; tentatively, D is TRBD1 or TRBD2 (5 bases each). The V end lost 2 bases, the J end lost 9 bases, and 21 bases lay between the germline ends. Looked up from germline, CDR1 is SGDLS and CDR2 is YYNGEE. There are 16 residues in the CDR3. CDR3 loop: CASSVKGTAIGVEQFF. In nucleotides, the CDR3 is TGTGCCAGCAGCGTTAAAGGGACCGCCATCGGTGTTGAGCAGTTCTTC.

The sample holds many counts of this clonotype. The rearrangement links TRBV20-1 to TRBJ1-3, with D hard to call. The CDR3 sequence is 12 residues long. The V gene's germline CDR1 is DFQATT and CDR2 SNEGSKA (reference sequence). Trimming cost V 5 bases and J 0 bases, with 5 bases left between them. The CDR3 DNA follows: TGCAGTGCTCATTACTCTGGAAACACCATATATTTT. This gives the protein CSAHYSGNTIYF.

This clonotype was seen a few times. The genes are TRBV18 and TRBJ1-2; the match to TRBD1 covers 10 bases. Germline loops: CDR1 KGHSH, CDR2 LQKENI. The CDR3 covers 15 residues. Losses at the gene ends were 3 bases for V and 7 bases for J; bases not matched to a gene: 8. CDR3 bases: TGTGCCAGCTCACCGGGGACAGGGGAGTTTCCTGGCTACACCTTC. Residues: CASSPGTGEFPGYTF.

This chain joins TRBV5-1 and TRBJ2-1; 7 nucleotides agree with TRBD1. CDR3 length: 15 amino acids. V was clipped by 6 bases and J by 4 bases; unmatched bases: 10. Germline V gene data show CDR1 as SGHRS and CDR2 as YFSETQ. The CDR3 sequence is CASTPPETGYNEQFF. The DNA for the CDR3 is TGCGCCAGCACCCCCCCGGAGACAGGGTACAATGAGCAGTTCTTC. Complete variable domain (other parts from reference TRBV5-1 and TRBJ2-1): KAGVTQTPRYLIKTRGQQVTLSCSPISGHRSVSWYQQTPGQGLQFLFEYFSETQRNKGNFPGRFSGRQFSNSRSEMNVSTLELGDSALYLCASTPPETGYNEQFFGPGTRLTVL.

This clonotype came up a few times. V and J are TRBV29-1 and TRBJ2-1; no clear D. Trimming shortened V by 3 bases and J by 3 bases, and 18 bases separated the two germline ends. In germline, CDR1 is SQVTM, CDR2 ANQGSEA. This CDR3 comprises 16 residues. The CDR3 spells CSVESSAAPLYNEQFF. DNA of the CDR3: TGCAGCGTTGAGAGCTCGGCGGCACCCCTCTACAATGAGCAGTTCTTC.

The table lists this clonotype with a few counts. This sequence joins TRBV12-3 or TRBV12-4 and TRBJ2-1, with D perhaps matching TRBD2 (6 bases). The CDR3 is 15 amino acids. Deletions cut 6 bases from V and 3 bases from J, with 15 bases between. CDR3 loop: CASSRPGTGYNEQFF. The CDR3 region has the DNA TGTGCCAGCAGCCGTCCCGGGACTGGCTACAATGAGCAGTTCTTC.

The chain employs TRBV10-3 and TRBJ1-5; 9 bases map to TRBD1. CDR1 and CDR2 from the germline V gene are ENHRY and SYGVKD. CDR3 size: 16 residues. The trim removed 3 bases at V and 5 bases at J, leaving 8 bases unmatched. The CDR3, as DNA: TGTGCCATCAGTGATCGTGTCGGGGACAGGGATCAGCCCCAGCATTTT. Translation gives CAISDRVGDRDQPQHF.

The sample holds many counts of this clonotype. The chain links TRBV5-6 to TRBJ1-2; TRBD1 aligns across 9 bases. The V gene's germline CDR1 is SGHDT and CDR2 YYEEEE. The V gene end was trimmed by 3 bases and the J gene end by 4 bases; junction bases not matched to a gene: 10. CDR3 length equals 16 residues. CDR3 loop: CASSSNLWTGAYGYTF. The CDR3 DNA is TGTGCCAGCAGCTCAAACCTTTGGACAGGGGCCTATGGCTACACCTTC.

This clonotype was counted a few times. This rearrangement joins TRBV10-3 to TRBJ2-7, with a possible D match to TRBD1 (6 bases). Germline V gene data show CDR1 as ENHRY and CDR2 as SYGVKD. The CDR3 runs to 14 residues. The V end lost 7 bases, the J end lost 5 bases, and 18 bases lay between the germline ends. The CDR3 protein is CAIKEAQGRDEQYF. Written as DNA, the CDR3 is TGTGCCATCAAAGAAGCGCAGGGGCGGGACGAGCAGTACTTC.

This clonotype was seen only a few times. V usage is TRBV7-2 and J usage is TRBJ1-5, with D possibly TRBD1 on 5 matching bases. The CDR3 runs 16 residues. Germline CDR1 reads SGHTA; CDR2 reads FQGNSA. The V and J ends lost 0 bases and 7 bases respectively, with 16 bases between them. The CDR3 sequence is CASSLAFGAGIQPQHF. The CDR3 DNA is TGTGCCAGCAGCTTAGCGTTCGGGGCAGGAATCCAGCCCCAGCATTTT.

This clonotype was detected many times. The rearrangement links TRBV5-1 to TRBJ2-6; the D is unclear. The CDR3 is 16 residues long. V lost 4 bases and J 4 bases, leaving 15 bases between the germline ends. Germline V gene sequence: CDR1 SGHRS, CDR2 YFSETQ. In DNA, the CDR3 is TGCGCCAGCAGCGTTTTAAGGGTCAACGGGGCCAACGTCCTGACTTTC. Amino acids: CASSVLRVNGANVLTF.